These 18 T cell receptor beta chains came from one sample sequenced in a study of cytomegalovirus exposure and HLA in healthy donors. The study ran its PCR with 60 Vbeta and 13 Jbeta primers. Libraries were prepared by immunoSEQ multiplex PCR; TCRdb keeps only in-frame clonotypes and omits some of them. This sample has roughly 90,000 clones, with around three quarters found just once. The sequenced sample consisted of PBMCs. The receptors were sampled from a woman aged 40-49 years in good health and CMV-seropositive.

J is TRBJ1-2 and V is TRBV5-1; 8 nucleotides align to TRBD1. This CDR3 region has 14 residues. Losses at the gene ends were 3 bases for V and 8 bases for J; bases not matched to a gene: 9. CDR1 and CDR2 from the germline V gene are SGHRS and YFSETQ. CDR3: CASSSPDRAGGYTF. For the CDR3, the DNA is TGCGCCAGCAGCTCCCCGGACAGGGCCGGGGGCTACACCTTC.

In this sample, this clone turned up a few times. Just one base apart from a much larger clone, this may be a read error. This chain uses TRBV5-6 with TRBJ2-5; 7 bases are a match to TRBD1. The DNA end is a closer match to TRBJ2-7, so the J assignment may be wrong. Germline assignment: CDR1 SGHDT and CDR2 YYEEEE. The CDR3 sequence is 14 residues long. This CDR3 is CASSLGQGKYEQYF. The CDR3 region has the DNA TGTGCCAGCAGCTTGGGACAGGGTAAATACGAGCAGTACTTC.

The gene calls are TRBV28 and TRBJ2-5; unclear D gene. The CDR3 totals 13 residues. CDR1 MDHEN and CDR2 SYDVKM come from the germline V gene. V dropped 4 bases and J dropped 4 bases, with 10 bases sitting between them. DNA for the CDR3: TGTGCCAGCAGTTCCAGGTTGGGAGAGACCCAGTACTTC. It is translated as CASSSRLGETQYF.

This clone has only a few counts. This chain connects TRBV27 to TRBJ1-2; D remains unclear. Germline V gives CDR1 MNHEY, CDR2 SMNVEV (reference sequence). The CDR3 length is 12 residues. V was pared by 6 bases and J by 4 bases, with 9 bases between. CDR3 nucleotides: TGTGCCAGCAGAGGAGTTGGCTATGGCTACACCTTC. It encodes CASRGVGYGYTF.

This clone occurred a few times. CDR3 amino acids: CASSFNQAGTTRYEQYF. CDR3 sequence (DNA): TGTGCCAGCAGCTTCAACCAGGCCGGGACTACCCGTTACGAGCAGTACTTC. The chain combines TRBV11-1 with TRBJ2-7, with 7 bases aligning to TRBD2. The V segment lost 3 bases and the J segment 4 bases; nucleotides outside the gene matches: 15. This CDR3 is 17 amino acids long. Germline V gives CDR1 SGHAT, CDR2 FQDESV (reference sequence).

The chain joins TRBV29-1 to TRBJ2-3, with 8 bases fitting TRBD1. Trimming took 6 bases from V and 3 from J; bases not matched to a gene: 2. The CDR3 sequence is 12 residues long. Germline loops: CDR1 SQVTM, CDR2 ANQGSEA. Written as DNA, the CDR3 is TGCAGCGTCCGGACAGGGACAGATACGCAGTATTTT. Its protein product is CSVRTGTDTQYF.

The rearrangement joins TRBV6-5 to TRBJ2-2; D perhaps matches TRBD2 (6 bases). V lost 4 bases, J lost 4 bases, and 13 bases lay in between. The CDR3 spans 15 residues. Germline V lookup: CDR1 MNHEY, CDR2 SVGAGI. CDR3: CASSWRLEGTGELFF. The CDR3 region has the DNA TGTGCCAGCAGTTGGAGACTAGAGGGCACCGGGGAGCTGTTTTTT.

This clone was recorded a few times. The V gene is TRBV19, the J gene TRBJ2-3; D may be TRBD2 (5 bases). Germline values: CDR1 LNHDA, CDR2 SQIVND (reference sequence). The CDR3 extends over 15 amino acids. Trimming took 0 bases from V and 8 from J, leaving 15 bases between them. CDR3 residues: CASSIEVGALGTQYF. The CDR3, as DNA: TGTGCCAGTAGTATAGAAGTGGGAGCTTTAGGTACGCAGTATTTT.

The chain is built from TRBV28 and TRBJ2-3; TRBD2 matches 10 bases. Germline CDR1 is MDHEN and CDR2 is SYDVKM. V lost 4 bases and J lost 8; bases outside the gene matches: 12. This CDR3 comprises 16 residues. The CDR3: CASSSVAGGRPGTQYF. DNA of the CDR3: TGTGCCAGCAGTTCCGTAGCGGGAGGCCGGCCCGGTACGCAGTATTTT.

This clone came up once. In DNA, the CDR3 is TGTGCCAGCAGCCCCTGGGACAGCCCCTACGAGCAGTACTTC. It specifies CASSPWDSPYEQYF. V gene TRBV7-6 combines with J gene TRBJ2-7; 7 bases agree with TRBD1. Trimming cost V 5 bases and J 2 bases; bases outside gene matches: 6. The CDR3 sequence is 14 residues long. From germline, CDR1 is SGHVS and CDR2 FNYEAQ.

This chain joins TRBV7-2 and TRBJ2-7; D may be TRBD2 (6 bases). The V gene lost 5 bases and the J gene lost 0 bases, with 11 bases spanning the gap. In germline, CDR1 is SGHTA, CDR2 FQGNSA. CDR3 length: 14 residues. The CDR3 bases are TGTGCCAGCAGCCCCGGGGGTGTCTCCTACGAGCAGTACTTC. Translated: CASSPGGVSYEQYF.

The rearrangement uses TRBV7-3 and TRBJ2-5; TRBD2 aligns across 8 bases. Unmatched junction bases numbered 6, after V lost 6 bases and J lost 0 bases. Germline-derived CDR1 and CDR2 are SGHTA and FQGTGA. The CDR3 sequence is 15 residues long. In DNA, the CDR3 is TGTGCCAGCAGTCCACGGGGGGGGTACCAAGAGACCCAGTACTTC. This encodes CASSPRGGYQETQYF.

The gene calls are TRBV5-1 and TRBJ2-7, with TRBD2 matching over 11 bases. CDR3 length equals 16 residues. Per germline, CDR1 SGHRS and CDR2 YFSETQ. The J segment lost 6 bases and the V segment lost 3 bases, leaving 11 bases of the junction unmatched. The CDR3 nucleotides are TGCGCCAGCAGCTCAGGGACTAGCGGTCCCCTGTTCGAGCAGTACTTC. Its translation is CASSSGTSGPLFEQYF.

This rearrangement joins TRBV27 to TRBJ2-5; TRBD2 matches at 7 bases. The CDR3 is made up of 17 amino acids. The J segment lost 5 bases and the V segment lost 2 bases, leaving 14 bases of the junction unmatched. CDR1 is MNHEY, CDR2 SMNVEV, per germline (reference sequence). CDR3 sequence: CASSLGVQRGLAETQYF. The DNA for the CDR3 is TGTGCCAGCAGTTTAGGGGTACAGCGGGGCCTCGCGGAGACCCAGTACTTC.

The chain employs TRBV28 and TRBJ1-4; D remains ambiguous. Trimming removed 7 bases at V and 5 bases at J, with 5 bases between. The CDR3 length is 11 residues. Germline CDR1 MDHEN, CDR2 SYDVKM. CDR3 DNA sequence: TGTGCCAGCATCTCCAATGAAAAACTGTTTTTT. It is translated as CASISNEKLFF.

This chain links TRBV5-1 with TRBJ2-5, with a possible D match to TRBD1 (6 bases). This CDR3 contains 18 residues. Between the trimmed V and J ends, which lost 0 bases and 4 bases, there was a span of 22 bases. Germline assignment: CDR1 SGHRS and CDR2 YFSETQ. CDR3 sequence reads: CASSLAVRRGNSRETQYF. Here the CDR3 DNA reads TGCGCCAGCAGCTTGGCCGTTCGAAGGGGGAACTCGCGAGAGACCCAGTACTTC.

CDR3 coding DNA: TGTGCCAGCAGTTTATCGGGTGGACAAACGGGACAGGGGGTTGCCAAAAACATTCAGTACTTC. Translated, it gives CASSLSGGQTGQGVAKNIQYF. V usage is TRBV27 and J usage is TRBJ2-4; 11 bases align to TRBD1. Unmatched junction bases numbered 14, after V lost 0 bases and J lost 1 base. This CDR3 has 21 residues. The germline V gene has CDR1 MNHEY and CDR2 SMNVEV (reference sequence).

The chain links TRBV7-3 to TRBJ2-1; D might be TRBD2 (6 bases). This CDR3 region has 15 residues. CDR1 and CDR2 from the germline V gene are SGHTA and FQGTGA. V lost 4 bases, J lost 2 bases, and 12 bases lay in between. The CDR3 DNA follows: TGTGCCAGCAGCTCCCTGGCGGGACCCTACAATGAGCAGTTCTTC. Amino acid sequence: CASSSLAGPYNEQFF.